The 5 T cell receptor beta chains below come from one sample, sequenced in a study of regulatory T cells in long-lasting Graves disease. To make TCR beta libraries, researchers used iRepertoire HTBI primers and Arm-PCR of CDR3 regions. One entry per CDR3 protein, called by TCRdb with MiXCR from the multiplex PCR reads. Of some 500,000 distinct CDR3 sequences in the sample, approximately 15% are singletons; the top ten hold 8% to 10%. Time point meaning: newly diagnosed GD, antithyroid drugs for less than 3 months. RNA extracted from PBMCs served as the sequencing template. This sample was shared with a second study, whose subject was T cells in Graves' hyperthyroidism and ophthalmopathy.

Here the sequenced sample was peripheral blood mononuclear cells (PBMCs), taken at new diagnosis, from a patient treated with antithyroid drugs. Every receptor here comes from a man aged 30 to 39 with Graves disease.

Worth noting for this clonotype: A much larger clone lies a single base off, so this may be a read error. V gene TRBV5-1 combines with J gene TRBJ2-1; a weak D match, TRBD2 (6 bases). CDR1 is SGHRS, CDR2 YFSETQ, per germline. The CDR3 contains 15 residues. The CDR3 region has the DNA TGCGCCAGCAGCTTTCCGGGACTCGAGTACAGTGAGCAGTTCTTC. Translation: CASSFPGLEYSEQFF.

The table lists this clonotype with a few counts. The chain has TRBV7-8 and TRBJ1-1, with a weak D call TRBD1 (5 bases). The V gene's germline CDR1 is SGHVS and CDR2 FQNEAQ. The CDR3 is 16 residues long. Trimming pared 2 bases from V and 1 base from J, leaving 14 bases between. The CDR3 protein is CASSLMSQGPNTEAFF. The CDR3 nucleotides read TGTGCCAGCAGCTTAATGAGTCAGGGACCGAACACTGAAGCTTTCTTT. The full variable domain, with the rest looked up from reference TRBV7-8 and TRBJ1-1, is GAGVSQSPRYKVAKRGQDVALRCDPISGHVSLFWYQQALGQGPEFLTYFQNEAQLDKSGLPSDRFFAERPEGSVSTLKIQRTQQEDSAVYLCASSLMSQGPNTEAFFGQGTRLTVV.

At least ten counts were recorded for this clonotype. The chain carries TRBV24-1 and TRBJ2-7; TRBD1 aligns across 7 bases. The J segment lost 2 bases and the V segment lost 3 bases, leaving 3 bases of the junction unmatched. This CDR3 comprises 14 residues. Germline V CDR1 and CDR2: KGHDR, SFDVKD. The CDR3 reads CATSDATGAYEQYF. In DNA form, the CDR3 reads TGTGCCACCAGTGATGCCACAGGGGCCTACGAGCAGTACTTC.

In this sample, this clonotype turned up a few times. The DNA for the CDR3 is TGTGCCAGCAGCTTGGGACTAGCTAGGCCCTTCTACAATGAGCAGTTCTTC. Encoded protein: CASSLGLARPFYNEQFF. V gene TRBV7-9 combines with J gene TRBJ2-1; TRBD2 matches 9 bases. Trimming cost V 3 bases and J 3 bases; bases outside gene matches: 9. Germline V gene data show CDR1 as SEHNR and CDR2 as FQNEAQ (reference sequence). CDR3 size: 17 residues.

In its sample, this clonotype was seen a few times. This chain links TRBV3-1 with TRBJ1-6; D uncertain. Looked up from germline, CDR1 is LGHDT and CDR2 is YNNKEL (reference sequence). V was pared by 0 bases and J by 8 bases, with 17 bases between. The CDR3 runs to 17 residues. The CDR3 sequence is CASSQDYFGSGDSPLHF. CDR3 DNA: TGTGCCAGCAGCCAAGATTATTTTGGCAGCGGTGATTCACCCCTCCACTTT.